This T cell receptor beta chain was obtained from a study of blood T cell repertoires in COVID-19. The overall study: The United States, Italy and Spain were the sources of the acute and convalescent COVID-19 samples. In each case, the material was cDNA or gDNA derived from T cells, B-cell-depleted T cells, or PBMCs.

Original analysis: Amplified reference gene primers provided the basis for estimating nucleated cell counts. Sequenced by immunoSEQ multiplex PCR; TCRdb stores in-frame clones only, minus some. The DNA was the basis for D and trimming; V, J and clone size are from that table. The sample includes some 120,000 clones, about 84% of them seen just once. Trimming removed 4 bases at V and 4 bases at J, with 5 bases between. The CDR3 length is 12 residues. Germline V gives CDR1 KGHSH, CDR2 LQKENI. Sequenced: peripheral blood. The gene calls are TRBV18 and TRBJ1-3; D call uncertain. This TCR derives from a man aged 60-69 years with acute or convalescent COVID-19. The CDR3 DNA reads TGTGCCAGCTCACTAGCCGGAAACACCATATATTTT. It codes for CASSLAGNTIYF.